The 10 T cell receptor beta chains below all came from one sample that was sequenced in a study of blood T cell repertoires in COVID-19. The data were produced by immunoSEQ multiplex PCR, yet TCRdb's version contains in-frame clones alone and is incomplete. Of hundreds of thousands of clones in the sample, around 86% were seen once. Sequenced: PBMCs or T cells enriched from blood (not recorded which). The source of these receptors is a woman in her fifties or sixties who had recovered from COVID-19.

The V gene is TRBV2, the J gene TRBJ1-1; maybe TRBD1 (5 bases). CDR3 length equals 14 residues. Trimming pared 7 bases from V and 1 base from J, leaving 13 bases between. CDR1 SNHLY and CDR2 FYNNEI come from the germline V gene. The CDR3 loop reads CASNRWGENTEAFF. The CDR3 DNA follows: TGTGCCAGCAATCGCTGGGGGGAGAACACTGAAGCTTTCTTT.

The CDR3 reads CASSPQGVGNQPQHF. CDR3 bases: TGTGCCAGCTCACCACAGGGGGTGGGCAATCAGCCCCAGCATTTT. V is TRBV18 and J is TRBJ1-5; TRBD1 might be the D (6 bases). With 1 base removed from V and 2 bases from J, the gap between germline ends came to 9 bases. CDR1 KGHSH and CDR2 LQKENI come from the germline V gene. There are 15 residues in the CDR3. Complete variable domain (other parts from reference TRBV18 and TRBJ1-5): NAGVMQNPRHLVRRRGQEARLRCSPMKGHSHVYWYRQLPEEGLKFMVYLQKENIIDESGMPKERFSAEFPKEGPSILRIQQVVRGDSAAYFCASSPQGVGNQPQHFGDGTRLSIL.

The chain links TRBV10-2 to TRBJ2-7, with 8 bases identical to TRBD2. Germline assignment: CDR1 WSHSY and CDR2 SAAADI. The V and J ends lost 0 bases and 1 base, in that order; junction bases with no gene match: 5. This CDR3 has 16 residues. CDR3 DNA: TGCGCCAGCAGTGAGTCATGGATAGCGGGATCCTACGAGCAGTACTTC. Protein: CASSESWIAGSYEQYF.

The chain couples TRBV5-1 to TRBJ2-7; 9 positions agree with TRBD1. Trimming removed 7 bases from V and 7 bases from J; junction bases left unmatched: 9. Germline V gives CDR1 SGHRS, CDR2 YFSETQ. CDR3 size: 13 residues. CDR3 sequence (DNA): TGCGCCAGCTCCGGGACAGGGCATTATGAGCAGTACTTC. The encoded protein is CASSGTGHYEQYF.

This chain connects TRBV28 to TRBJ1-2, with 9 bases identical to TRBD1. V shed 5 bases, J shed 8 bases, and the junction held 15 bases outside the gene matches. There are 16 residues in the CDR3. Germline V lookup: CDR1 MDHEN, CDR2 SYDVKM. The CDR3 region is CASSAILTGQGIGYTF. CDR3 bases: TGTGCCAGCAGTGCCATACTTACGGGACAGGGAATCGGCTACACCTTC.

The gene calls are TRBV5-1 and TRBJ2-5; 8 bases are shared with TRBD2. The trim removed 4 bases at V and 2 bases at J, leaving 13 bases unmatched. The CDR3 contains 17 residues. CDR1 is SGHRS and CDR2 is YFSETQ in the germline V gene. The CDR3 DNA reads TGCGCCAGCAGCCCTACCGGGACTAGGATACTGCAAGAGACCCAGTACTTC. Encoded protein: CASSPTGTRILQETQYF.

The chain has TRBV30 and TRBJ2-1, with 13 bases aligning to TRBD2. Germline trimming cut 0 bases from V and 2 bases from J; bases unmatched to any gene: 10. CDR3 length: 19 residues. Germline V CDR1 and CDR2: GTSNPN, SVGIG (reference sequence). The DNA of the CDR3 is TGTGCCTGGAGTGTACACCTATCACTAGCGGGAGGGACCTACAATGAGCAGTTCTTC. Encoded protein: CAWSVHLSLAGGTYNEQFF.

The chain links TRBV7-9 to TRBJ2-2; D gene ambiguous. Trimming stripped 5 bases from V and 6 bases from J, with 16 bases between. CDR1 and CDR2 (germline): SEHNR, FQNEAQ (reference sequence). There are 15 residues in the CDR3. CDR3 nucleotide sequence: TGTGCCAGCAGCCCCTCGGTGGAGCTCTCCGGGGAGCTGTTTTTT. It encodes CASSPSVELSGELFF.

There are a few counts of this clone. The CDR3 bases are TGTGCCAGCAGCTGGACAGGTCGCAATCAGCCCCAGCATTTT. Translating it yields CASSWTGRNQPQHF. V usage is TRBV27 and J usage is TRBJ1-5, with 7 bases fitting TRBD1. CDR3 size: 14 residues. V lost 6 bases and J lost 2; bases outside the gene matches: 4. The germline CDR1 and CDR2 sequences are MNHEY and SMNVEV (reference sequence).

The chain uses TRBV19 and TRBJ1-5, with D perhaps TRBD1 (5 bases). Trimming removed 11 bases from V and 3 bases from J, with 26 bases in between. CDR3 length: 17 residues. Germline V gene sequence: CDR1 LNHDA, CDR2 SQIVND (reference sequence). The DNA for the CDR3 is TGTGCCTCTCATCCGGGACGACGAGGAGGGGACAATCAGCCCCAGCATTTT. Amino acids: CASHPGRRGGDNQPQHF.